The text below deals with one TCR beta chain. Its antigen is not known. The record originates from a study of T cell repertoires in cytomegalovirus infection. This CDR3 has 13 amino acids. Per germline, CDR1 DFQATT and CDR2 SNEGSKA (reference sequence). Between the trimmed V and J ends, which lost 5 bases and 0 bases, there was a span of 10 bases. Broader study findings: Carriers of CMV and the relevant HLA type were discriminated by public TCR beta frequency. It was HLA-C-restricted CMV-specific TCR beta clonotypes that dominated the response ex vivo.

A single record per CDR3 protein comes from TCRdb applying MiXCR to the reads. There are over 300,000 distinct CDR3 sequences in the sample; roughly 17% occur only once, and around 12% lies in the top ten. The V call is TRBV20-1, the J call TRBJ2-5; no definite D call. This receptor was obtained from a human donor in good health (CMV status not recorded). Some clones in this sample may be carry-over from other donors' samples. The material sequenced was PBMCs. The CDR3 DNA sequence: TGCAGTGCTGCCCGGACGGACCAAGAGACCCAGTACTTC. Encoded protein: CSAARTDQETQYF.